The clone carrying this T cell receptor beta chain was counted only a few times. Its specificity is not known. V was clipped by 3 bases and J by 6 bases; unmatched bases: 7. The CDR3 contains 14 residues. Germline CDR1 is LNHDA and CDR2 is SQIVND (reference sequence). Positive tests by PCR, dated March to December 2020, predated US Alpha, Beta and Delta variants. TCRdb fed the PCR reads into MiXCR, producing one record per CDR3 protein. The sample has 20,000 to 30,000 distinct CDR3 sequences, under 65% seen once. This sample was taken from a study of vaccination and CD4 T cells after COVID-19. Study at large: Post-COVID draws came a median approximately 100 days after diagnosis (range 35 to 161).

General study points: Relatively few convalescent patients were studied; early post-infection timepoints were not included.

The receptor comes from a human donor who had recovered from COVID-19. The rearrangement links TRBV19 to TRBJ2-7, with TRBD1 matching 8 bases. The specimen was CD4+ T cells from blood, collected before SARS-CoV-2 vaccination. CDR3 nucleotide sequence: TGTGCCAGTAGTATGTGGACAGGGATAGGCGAGCAGTACTTC. Amino acid sequence: CASSMWTGIGEQYF.